These 10 T cell receptor beta chains were sequenced from one sample in a study of shared clonotypes between healthy human individuals. Clones were sequenced by immunoSEQ multiplex PCR, and TCRdb holds only the in-frame ones, with some missing. Among under 1,100,000 clones listed, more than 60% were seen once. The sequenced sample consisted of memory CD4+ T cells sorted from blood. Subset denoted: CD45RA-negative fraction. These receptors were taken from a man aged 18 to 35 in good health.

This chain uses TRBV15 with TRBJ1-1, with D possibly being TRBD1 (6 bases). Deletions cut 4 bases from V and 1 base from J, with 22 bases between. CDR1 is LNHNV, CDR2 YYDKDF, per germline (reference sequence). The CDR3 runs 18 residues. CDR3 sequence: CATSKPRPDTGPNTEAFF. The CDR3 DNA sequence: TGTGCCACCAGCAAGCCCCGTCCCGACACAGGGCCGAACACTGAAGCTTTCTTT. The full variable domain, in which reference TRBV15 and TRBJ1-1 provide the parts outside the CDR3, is DAMVIQNPRYQVTQFGKPVTLSCSQTLNHNVMYWYQQKSSQAPKLLFHYYDKDFNNEADTPDNFQSRRPNTSFCFLDIRSPGLGDTAMYLCATSKPRPDTGPNTEAFFGQGTRLTVV.

The V and J genes are TRBV5-4 and TRBJ1-2; D perhaps matches TRBD1 (6 bases). This CDR3 spans 16 amino acids. CDR1 and CDR2 from the germline V gene are SGHNT and YYREEE (reference sequence). Between the trimmed V and J ends, which lost 3 bases and 4 bases, there was a span of 19 bases. The DNA for the CDR3 is TGTGCCAGCAGCTCGCGCTGGATGGACAGCCTCTATGGCTACACCTTC. It translates to CASSSRWMDSLYGYTF.

The chain couples TRBV7-8 to TRBJ2-2; tentative D call: TRBD2 (7 bases). Per the germline V gene, CDR1 is SGHVS and CDR2 is FQNEAQ. There are 16 residues in the CDR3. V lost 2 bases and J lost 7, with 17 bases in between. CDR3 loop: CASSLRGAGGVGELFF. CDR3 DNA sequence: TGTGCCAGCAGCTTACGGGGGGCTGGCGGAGTCGGGGAGCTGTTTTTT.

This chain links TRBV7-6 with TRBJ2-1; no reliable D call. CDR1 and CDR2 from the germline V gene are SGHVS and FNYEAQ. V gave up 3 bases and J gave up 7 bases, with 4 bases separating them. This CDR3 comprises 11 residues. The CDR3 region has the DNA TGTGCCAGCAGCTTCAGTAATGAGCAGTTCTTC. It codes for CASSFSNEQFF. Full variable domain (outside the CDR3, taken from reference TRBV7-6 and TRBJ2-1): GAGVSQSPRYKVTKRGQDVALRCDPISGHVSLYWYRQALGQGPEFLTYFNYEAQQDKSGLPNDRFSAERPEGSISTLTIQRTEQRDSAMYRCASSFSNEQFFGPGTRLTVL.

This clone has only a few counts. The J gene is TRBJ2-1, the V gene TRBV12-5, with D uncertain. V shed 6 bases and J shed 5 bases, with 17 bases lying between them. The CDR3 loop spans 15 amino acids. The germline CDR1 and CDR2 sequences are LGHNT and FRNRAP. This CDR3 is CASGTSRTFNNEQFF. The DNA for the CDR3 is TGTGCTAGTGGGACCTCCCGGACCTTCAACAATGAGCAGTTCTTC.

The chain joins TRBV5-4 to TRBJ1-4; D might be TRBD1 (6 bases). V shed 5 bases and J shed 6 bases, with 20 bases lying between them. CDR3 length: 16 residues. From germline, CDR1 is SGHNT and CDR2 YYREEE (reference sequence). CDR3 sequence (DNA): TGTGCCAGCAGTGCCACCTCGGGGGCGGTGGATGAAAAACTGTTTTTT. It codes for CASSATSGAVDEKLFF. Drawing the rest from reference TRBV5-4 and TRBJ1-4, the complete variable domain is ETGVTQSPTHLIKTRGQQVTLRCSSQSGHNTVSWYQQALGQGPQFIFQYYREEENGRGNFPPRFSGLQFPNYSSELNVNALELDDSALYLCASSATSGAVDEKLFFGSGTQLSVL.

The chain is built from TRBV10-3 and TRBJ2-3; no reliable D call. The CDR3 runs to 14 residues. Germline V CDR1 and CDR2: ENHRY, SYGVKD. Between the trimmed V and J ends, which lost 6 bases and 3 bases, there was a span of 13 bases. The DNA for the CDR3 is TGTGCCATCAGCTCGTCCCTGGGGACAGATACGCAGTATTTT. Protein product: CAISSSLGTDTQYF.

This clone has a single count. The chain recombines TRBV19 with TRBJ2-4, with TRBD2 identical over 7 bases. V trimming: 3 bases; J trimming: 1 base; junction bases outside the gene matches: 6. Per the germline V gene, CDR1 is LNHDA and CDR2 is SQIVND (reference sequence). The CDR3 is made up of 16 amino acids. The CDR3, as DNA: TGTGCCAGTAGTATGGGGGAGGGAGAGGCCAAAAACATTCAGTACTTC. This gives the protein CASSMGEGEAKNIQYF.

The CDR3, as DNA: TGTGCCAGCGTTGGTGGTGGCTATGGCTACACCTTC. Translating it yields CASVGGGYGYTF. The V and J genes are TRBV6-6 and TRBJ1-2, with D hard to call. Germline V gene sequence: CDR1 MNHNY, CDR2 SVGAGI (reference sequence). Trimming pared 8 bases from V and 4 bases from J, leaving 11 bases between. This CDR3 region has 12 residues.

This clone was seen a few times. The J gene is TRBJ1-1, the V gene TRBV29-1, with D uncertain. Trimming stripped 5 bases from V and 8 bases from J, with 12 bases between. The CDR3 is 11 amino acids. Germline CDR1 and CDR2: SQVTM and ANQGSEA. The CDR3 DNA is TGCAGCGTTACGATAAGTCTGGAAGCTTTCTTT. Translation: CSVTISLEAFF.